The 8 T cell receptor beta chains presented below share a single source sample, sequenced in a study of cytomegalovirus exposure and HLA in healthy donors. PCR primers comprised 60 Vbeta and 13 Jbeta primers. The repertoire was sequenced with immunoSEQ multiplex PCR; TCRdb's copy has only in-frame clones and lacks some. The table has 150,000 or so clones, 80% to 85% seen once. What was sequenced was PBMCs. Source of these receptors: a young man in good health and CMV-seronegative.

The gene calls are TRBV5-1 and TRBJ2-4; no firm D call. This CDR3 spans 15 amino acids. Germline assignment: CDR1 SGHRS and CDR2 YFSETQ. V dropped 4 bases and J dropped 9 bases, with 20 bases sitting between them. The CDR3: CASSPKLVSGFIQYF. The CDR3 coding sequence is TGCGCCAGCAGCCCGAAGTTGGTCTCCGGGTTCATTCAGTACTTC.

This clone was observed a handful of times. V usage is TRBV28 and J usage is TRBJ2-7; D might be TRBD2 (6 bases). With 8 bases removed from V and 7 bases from J, the gap between germline ends came to 24 bases. Germline V gene lookup returns CDR1 MDHEN and CDR2 SYDVKM. The CDR3 totals 15 residues. CDR3: CASSLRRVPTTEQYF. In nucleotides, the CDR3 is TGTGCCAGCTCCTTGAGGAGGGTTCCCACTACGGAGCAGTACTTC.

The V gene is TRBV30, the J gene TRBJ1-6, with D possibly matching TRBD1 (6 bases). CDR3 length equals 14 residues. Germline CDR1 is GTSNPN and CDR2 is SVGIG (reference sequence). The V and J ends lost 5 bases and 7 bases respectively, with 15 bases between them. The CDR3 spells CAWEPGQLNSPLHF. The CDR3 DNA follows: TGTGCCTGGGAGCCCGGACAGTTAAATTCACCCCTCCACTTT.

The chain is built from TRBV4-1 and TRBJ1-4, with D maybe TRBD1 (5 bases). The V end was cut by 6 bases, the J end by 3 bases, with 8 bases between. Germline V gene lookup returns CDR1 MGHRA and CDR2 YSYEKL. CDR3 length: 13 residues. CDR3: CASRGLANEKLFF. The CDR3 DNA sequence: TGCGCCAGCAGGGGGCTTGCTAATGAAAAACTGTTTTTT.

The V and J genes are TRBV5-1 and TRBJ1-5, with 7 bases fitting TRBD1. Trimming at V came to 4 bases and at J to 9 bases, leaving 10 bases not matched to a gene. The CDR3 has 14 residues. CDR1 is SGHRS and CDR2 is YFSETQ in the germline V gene. In DNA, the CDR3 is TGCGCCAGCAGCCCCCGGGACAGCGGCGGGCCCCAGCATTTT. Residues: CASSPRDSGGPQHF.

V usage is TRBV5-1 and J usage is TRBJ1-3; D ambiguous. This CDR3 has 17 residues. The germline CDR1 and CDR2 sequences are SGHRS and YFSETQ. Trimming removed 4 bases at V and 0 bases at J, with 17 bases between. Here the CDR3 DNA reads TGCGCCAGCAGCCTCGGAGGCAGCCTCTTCTCTGGAAACACCATATATTTT. Protein product: CASSLGGSLFSGNTIYF.

This chain connects TRBV18 to TRBJ1-2, with 9 bases that match TRBD1. The CDR3 runs to 13 residues. J was trimmed by 8 bases and V by 3 bases; bases with no gene match: 4. Germline CDR1 reads KGHSH; CDR2 reads LQKENI. Here the CDR3 DNA reads TGTGCCAGCTCACCTCCAACAGGGGGCGGCTACACCTTC. Protein sequence: CASSPPTGGGYTF.

The chain is built from TRBV9 and TRBJ2-1; 10 bases map to TRBD2. J was trimmed by 8 bases and V by 4 bases; bases with no gene match: 12. In germline, CDR1 is SGDLS, CDR2 YYNGEE. This CDR3 is built from 16 residues. The CDR3 coding sequence is TGTGCCAGCAGCTTATCCTCACTAGCGGGAAGGGATGAGCAGTTCTTC. Its translation is CASSLSSLAGRDEQFF.